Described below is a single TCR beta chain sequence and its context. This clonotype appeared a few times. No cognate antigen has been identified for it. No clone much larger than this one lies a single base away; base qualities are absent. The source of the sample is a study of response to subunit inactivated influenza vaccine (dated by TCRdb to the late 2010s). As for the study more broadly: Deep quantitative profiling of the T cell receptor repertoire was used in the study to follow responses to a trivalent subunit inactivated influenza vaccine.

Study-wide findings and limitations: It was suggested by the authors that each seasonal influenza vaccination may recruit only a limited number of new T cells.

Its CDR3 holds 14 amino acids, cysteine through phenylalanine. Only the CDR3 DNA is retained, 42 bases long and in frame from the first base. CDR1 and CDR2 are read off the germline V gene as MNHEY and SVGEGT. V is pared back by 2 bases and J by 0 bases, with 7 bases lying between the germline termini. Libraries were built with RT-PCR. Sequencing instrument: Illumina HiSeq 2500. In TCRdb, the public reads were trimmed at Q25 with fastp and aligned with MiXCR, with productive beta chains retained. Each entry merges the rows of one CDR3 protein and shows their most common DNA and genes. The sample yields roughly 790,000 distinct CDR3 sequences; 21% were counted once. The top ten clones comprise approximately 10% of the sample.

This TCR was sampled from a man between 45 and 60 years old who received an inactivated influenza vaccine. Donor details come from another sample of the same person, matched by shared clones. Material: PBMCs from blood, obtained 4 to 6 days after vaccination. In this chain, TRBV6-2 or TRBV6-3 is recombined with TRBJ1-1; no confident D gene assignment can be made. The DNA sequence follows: TGTGCCAGCAGTTACCCTCAGGTGAACACTGAAGCTTTCTTT. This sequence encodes CASSYPQVNTEAFF.